This T cell receptor beta chain comes out of a study of identifying expanded T cells in peripheral blood. Study-wide results and limits: Clone count variance between two-week samples rose with total template count. Technical replicates showed roughly 1.2 changed clones; approximately two weeks about 16; four weeks 19.

The sample holds one count of this clone. Its antigen is undetermined. Collection occurred without any documented infections or immune events in donors. The CDR3 sequence is 16 residues long. The germline V gene has CDR1 SGHVS and CDR2 FNYEAQ. Trimming took 5 bases from V and 0 from J, leaving 16 bases between them. Profiled with immunoSEQ multiplex PCR; TCRdb holds only in-frame clones, not every one. The sample has about 90,000 clones, 75% to 90% seen once. The origin of this receptor is a person aged 18-70 years in good health. V gene TRBV7-6 combines with J gene TRBJ1-1; D perhaps matches TRBD1 (6 bases). Sequenced material: blood. CDR3 region: CASSPDSFSLNTEAFF. In nucleotides, the CDR3 is TGTGCCAGCAGCCCGGACAGCTTCTCCTTGAACACTGAAGCTTTCTTT.